This TCR beta chain is from a study of beta chain features in type 1 diabetes. Purities over 98% were achieved in all sorted populations. Trimming removed 3 bases at V and 1 base at J, with 6 bases between. This CDR3 spans 12 amino acids. The V gene's germline CDR1 is SQVTM and CDR2 ANQGSEA. Study-wide results and limits: It was among patients, rather than healthy donors, that naive, central memory and Treg TCRB repertoires appeared more similar. For Type 1 diabetes patients, all four CD4+ subsets carried TCRB CDR3s that were moderately but significantly shorter. VDJ junctions in type 1 diabetes patients carried more deletions and fewer insertions.

Expressed TCRB transcripts were sequenced because the entire RNA isolate underwent reverse transcription. Assay used: immunoSEQ multiplex PCR; TCRdb lists only in-frame clones, some missing. The repertoire holds roughly 300,000 clones, 14% seen once, with 6.7% in the top ten. As regards this clone: Its antigen remains unknown.

Sequencing was carried out using central memory CD4+ T cells from blood. The source of this sequence is a man between 25 and 39 years old in good health. This rearrangement joins TRBV29-1 to TRBJ1-1; no reliable D call. The CDR3: CSVDLWNTEAFF. CDR3 nucleotides: TGCAGCGTTGACCTCTGGAACACTGAAGCTTTCTTT.